Listed here is a single T cell receptor (beta chain). The CDR3 is made up of 15 amino acids. Germline CDR1 reads SGHNT; CDR2 reads YENEEA. The V gene lost 0 bases and the J gene lost 5 bases, with 10 bases spanning the gap. The data belong to a study of blood T cell repertoires in COVID-19. On the study more broadly: Nucleic acid was either cDNA or gDNA, and it came from T cells, B-cell-depleted T cells, or PBMCs.

In the original processing: For nucleated cells, counts were estimated from reference gene primer amplification. The assay was immunoSEQ multiplex PCR, and TCRdb's table has in-frame clones only and misses some. V and J calls and clone size are those listed in that table; D and trimming were worked out from the DNA. The sample has 350,000 to 450,000 clones; more than 85% are singletons. The material sequenced was PBMCs or T cells enriched from blood (not recorded which). This chain links TRBV11-3 with TRBJ2-2; TRBD2 might be the D (5 bases). This TCR was sampled from a woman between 40 and 55 years old who had been exposed to COVID-19. The CDR3 DNA follows: TGTGCCAGCAGCTTAGAACAGTCGGGGACCGGGGAGCTGTTTTTT. Residues: CASSLEQSGTGELFF.